The following is a TCR beta chain sequence with its context. Stated treatment: approximately 18 received Ad26.COV2.S at low or high dose, single or two shots; a few received placebo; per-sample allocation not given. The samples date from day 63 after the first vaccine or placebo injection. The entry originates in a study of Ad26.COV2.S vaccination and SARS-CoV-2 variants. The CDR3 has 18 amino acids. V dropped 0 bases and J dropped 9 bases, with 21 bases sitting between them. CDR1 is MGHRA, CDR2 YSYEKL, per germline. Produced via immunoSEQ multiplex PCR; TCRdb's table is partial and in-frame only. The sample shows a few hundred thousand clones, about nine tenths of them seen only once.

This sequence originates from a person aged 18-65 years who received the Ad26.COV2.S COVID-19 vaccine or a placebo. This chain links TRBV4-1 with TRBJ1-6; TRBD1 is a possible D gene (5 bases). The sequencing here drew on peripheral blood, taken in a trial of Ad26.COV2.S vaccine versus placebo. The CDR3 is CASSQETPATAGGSPLHF. The CDR3, as DNA: TGCGCCAGCAGCCAAGAGACCCCAGCGACAGCCGGGGGTTCACCCCTCCACTTT.